This TCR beta chain was identified in a study of shared clonotypes between healthy human individuals. Study-level points and caveats: Memory subsets generally showed lower estimated richness than naive subsets. Specimens sampled were limited to blood, with tissue repertoires likely differing. The study's rarefaction showed incomplete sorted-subset sequencing despite large depth.

Germline CDR1 and CDR2: SGHNT and YYREEE (reference sequence). Trimming took 2 bases from V and 0 from J, leaving 9 bases between them. This CDR3 spans 16 amino acids. Data came from immunoSEQ multiplex PCR; TCRdb stores just in-frame clones and leaves some out. In the table there are about 980,000 clones, 70% to 85% of which are singletons. Turning to this clone: Its target is not known.

The V call is TRBV5-4, the J call TRBJ2-6; a weak D match, TRBD2 (5 bases). What was sequenced was memory CD4+ T cells sorted from blood. Subset reported: CD45RA-negative fraction. The clonotype comes from a man aged 18 to 35 in good health. CDR3 in amino acids: CASSLTGDSGANVLTF. The CDR3, as DNA: TGTGCCAGCAGCTTAACCGGGGACTCTGGGGCCAACGTCCTGACTTTC.